These T cell receptor beta chains were read from a single sample in a study of blood T cell repertoires in COVID-19. Produced via immunoSEQ multiplex PCR; TCRdb's table is partial and in-frame only. The profile shows over 200,000 clones, approximately 80% of them singletons. Sequenced input: PBMCs or T cells enriched from blood (not recorded which). All receptors come from a man aged 35 to 55 who had recovered from COVID-19. Both conserved end residues are part of each CDR3. D genes are given only for firm matches. Size is stated for part of the rows, as once, few or many counts, or as a class when the clone is expanded.

-	TRBV6-5	TRBJ2-5	-	CASSYEDGGDQETQYF	TGTGCCAGCAGTTACGAGGACGGGGGTGACCAAGAGACCCAGTACTTC
TRBD2	TRBV24-1	TRBJ2-1	many	CATSELGGGNEQFF	TGTGCCACCAGTGAACTCGGGGGGGGCAATGAGCAGTTCTTC
TRBD1	TRBV6-4	TRBJ2-5	-	CASSEEQGKTQYF	TGTGCCAGCAGTGAAGAACAGGGGAAGACCCAGTACTTC
-	TRBV18	TRBJ2-5	-	CASSPQGRETQYF	TGTGCCAGCTCACCACAGGGGAGGGAGACCCAGTACTTC
-	TRBV7-9	TRBJ1-1	-	CASSLSHAGEAFF	TGTGCCAGCAGCTTAAGCCACGCAGGGGAAGCTTTCTTT
-	TRBV6-5	TRBJ2-3	-	CASSPRERAQYF	TGTGCCAGCAGCCCGAGGGAAAGAGCGCAGTATTTT
-	TRBV1	TRBJ2-1	-	CTSSQVGVRRDRGCNEQFF	TGCACCAGCAGCCAAGTAGGAGTAAGGCGGGACAGAGGGTGCAATGAGCAGTTCTTC
-	TRBV7-2	TRBJ1-1	-	CASSSQTKLSTEAFF	TGTGCCAGCAGCTCCCAGACAAAATTGTCGACTGAAGCTTTCTTT
-	TRBV19	TRBJ1-6	-	CATQAGIYNSPLHF	TGTGCCACCCAGGCAGGGATCTATAATTCACCCCTCCACTTT
TRBD1	TRBV5-1	TRBJ1-4	-	CASSRQGQAHEKLFF	TGCGCCAGCAGCCGCCAGGGACAGGCTCATGAAAAACTGTTTTTT
-	TRBV15	TRBJ2-7	-	CATSSRIRGATYEQYF	TGTGCCACCAGCAGTCGGATCAGGGGGGCGACCTACGAGCAGTACTTC
TRBD1	TRBV5-1	TRBJ1-4	-	CASGTGLNEKLFF	TGCGCCAGCGGGACAGGGCTTAATGAAAAACTGTTTTTT
-	TRBV5-1	TRBJ2-1	-	CASSLARQGYNEQFF	TGCGCCAGCAGCTTGGCCAGGCAGGGGTACAATGAGCAGTTCTTC
TRBD1	TRBV18	TRBJ2-1	-	CASSLTTRQGPNNEQFF	TGTGCCAGCTCACTCACCACGAGACAGGGGCCCAACAATGAGCAGTTCTTC
TRBD1	TRBV29-1	TRBJ1-5	-	CSAGTANQPQHF	TGCAGCGCTGGGACAGCAAATCAGCCCCAGCATTTT
-	TRBV12-5	TRBJ2-1	-	CASGPTSIDRRVFF	TGTGCTAGTGGTCCAACCTCTATAGACAGGCGCGTGTTCTTC
TRBD1	TRBV6-6	TRBJ1-1	-	CASSPSRQGPWVAEAFF	TGTGCCAGCAGTCCCTCTAGACAGGGACCTTGGGTAGCTGAAGCTTTCTTT
-	TRBV6-6	TRBJ1-3	-	CASSYPLKGAGNTIYF	TGTGCCAGCAGTTACCCCCTGAAGGGGGCTGGAAACACCATATATTTT
TRBD1	TRBV19	TRBJ1-1	-	CASTKTGGLGTEAFF	TGTGCCAGTACCAAGACAGGGGGATTGGGTACTGAAGCTTTCTTT
TRBD2	TRBV4-1	TRBJ2-5	-	CASSRSSGGARETQYF	TGCGCCAGCAGCCGGTCTAGCGGGGGGGCCCGGGAGACCCAGTACTTC
-	TRBV12-3/TRBV12-4	TRBJ1-2	-	CASSLVWNGGYTF	TGTGCCAGCAGTTTAGTGTGGAACGGGGGCTACACCTTC
-	TRBV10-3	TRBJ1-2	-	CAISPQGNYGYTF	TGTGCCATCAGTCCACAGGGTAACTATGGCTACACCTTC
-	TRBV9	TRBJ2-1	-	CASSPRQSSYNEQFF	TGTGCCAGCAGCCCCCGACAGAGCTCCTACAATGAGCAGTTCTTC
-	TRBV15	TRBJ2-7	-	CATSRARDGSGRPYEQYF	TGTGCCACCAGCAGAGCACGGGATGGGAGCGGACGACCGTACGAGCAGTACTTC
-	TRBV27	TRBJ1-5	-	CASSLSMAGSNQPQHF	TGTGCCAGCAGTTTATCGATGGCGGGAAGCAATCAGCCCCAGCATTTT
TRBD1	TRBV29-1	TRBJ1-2	-	CSVNRGTNYGYTF	TGCAGCGTAAACAGGGGGACTAACTATGGCTACACCTTC
TRBD1	TRBV18	TRBJ1-3	-	CASSASQGVADTIYF	TGTGCCAGCTCCGCGAGCCAGGGGGTCGCGGACACCATATATTTT
-	TRBV6-5	TRBJ2-1	-	CASRTGGEQFF	TGTGCCAGCAGGACCGGGGGAGAGCAGTTCTTC
-	TRBV7-2	TRBJ2-7	once	CASSSGGIHEQYF	TGTGCCAGCAGCTCAGGGGGGATCCACGAGCAGTACTTC
-	TRBV18	TRBJ1-1	-	CASSPRGVGAGIEAFF	TGTGCCAGCTCACCTAGGGGTGTAGGGGCAGGGATTGAAGCTTTCTTT
TRBD1	TRBV19	TRBJ1-3	-	CASSRTGNSGNTIYF	TGTGCCAGTTCTCGGACAGGGAACTCTGGAAACACCATATATTTT
TRBD1	TRBV7-3	TRBJ1-1	once	CASSRQGRLSTEAFF	TGTGCCAGCAGCCGACAGGGGAGGTTGAGCACTGAAGCTTTCTTT
TRBD2	TRBV2	TRBJ2-1	-	CASRRESNEQFF	TGTGCCAGCAGGCGGGAGTCGAATGAGCAGTTCTTC
TRBD1	TRBV29-1	TRBJ1-1	-	CSVNGQGGGTEAFF	TGCAGCGTCAATGGACAGGGTGGAGGCACTGAAGCTTTCTTT
TRBD1	TRBV6-5	TRBJ2-3	-	CASSRRQGDADTQYF	TGTGCCAGCAGTCGCCGACAGGGAGACGCAGATACGCAGTATTTT
-	TRBV2	TRBJ2-2	-	CASSEALLGPGELFF	TGTGCCAGCAGTGAAGCGCTTCTGGGGCCCGGGGAGCTGTTTTTT
TRBD2	TRBV28	TRBJ2-7	-	CASTPLAGETYEQYF	TGTGCCAGCACTCCCCTAGCGGGAGAGACCTACGAGCAGTACTTC
-	TRBV18	TRBJ1-1	once	CASSLARSPAEAFF	TGTGCCAGCTCCCTAGCCCGATCCCCAGCTGAAGCTTTCTTT
-	TRBV12-2	TRBJ1-1	-	CASRRRGGAPPGTEAFF	TGTGCAAGTCGCCGGAGGGGGGGGGCTCCCCCGGGGACTGAAGCTTTCTTT
-	TRBV30	TRBJ2-3	once	CAGGPRFGSDTQYF	TGTGCCGGGGGCCCCAGGTTTGGATCAGATACGCAGTATTTT
TRBD1	TRBV6-5	TRBJ1-3	-	CASMGQGYGNTIYF	TGTGCCAGCATGGGACAGGGGTACGGAAACACCATATATTTT
TRBD1	TRBV7-3	TRBJ1-3	-	CASSLGRTGVGNTIYF	TGTGCCAGCAGCCTCGGAAGGACAGGGGTTGGAAACACCATATATTTT
-	TRBV2	TRBJ2-6	-	CASSAQVQSSGANVLTF	TGTGCCAGCAGTGCGCAGGTCCAGAGCTCTGGGGCCAACGTCCTGACTTTC
-	TRBV6-5	TRBJ2-7	-	CASSYSLAGLYEQYF	TGTGCCAGCAGTTACTCCCTCGCGGGGCTCTACGAGCAGTACTTC
TRBD1	TRBV15	TRBJ2-7	-	CATSRDFGTGGREQYF	TGTGCCACCAGCAGAGATTTCGGGACAGGGGGCAGGGAGCAGTACTTC